This note documents a single T cell receptor beta chain sequence. The target antigen is unknown. For the second PCR, which ran for about 7 to 11 cycles, a sample-barcoded 5' primer and a J-beta primer mix were used. From the 5' RACE reads, TCRdb called clonotypes with MiXCR, one entry per CDR3 protein. Of over a million distinct CDR3 sequences listed, roughly 64% were seen once; the top ten hold roughly 6.3%. These data originate in a study of blood T cells in healthy people across ages. The study's findings and limits: PBMCs were not sorted, which prevented a conclusive comparison of naive versus antigen-experienced cells.

Each donor gave 9 to 10 milliliters of peripheral blood. CDR3 length equals 14 residues. Trimming removed 5 bases from V and 4 bases from J, with 9 bases in between. The sample taken for sequencing was blood. This TCR was sampled from a man younger than 35 in good health. This chain uses TRBV12-3 or TRBV12-4 with TRBJ2-6; D ambiguous. The CDR3 here is CASSVGKGANVLTF. Here the CDR3 DNA reads TGTGCCAGCAGTGTAGGCAAAGGGGCCAACGTCCTGACTTTC.